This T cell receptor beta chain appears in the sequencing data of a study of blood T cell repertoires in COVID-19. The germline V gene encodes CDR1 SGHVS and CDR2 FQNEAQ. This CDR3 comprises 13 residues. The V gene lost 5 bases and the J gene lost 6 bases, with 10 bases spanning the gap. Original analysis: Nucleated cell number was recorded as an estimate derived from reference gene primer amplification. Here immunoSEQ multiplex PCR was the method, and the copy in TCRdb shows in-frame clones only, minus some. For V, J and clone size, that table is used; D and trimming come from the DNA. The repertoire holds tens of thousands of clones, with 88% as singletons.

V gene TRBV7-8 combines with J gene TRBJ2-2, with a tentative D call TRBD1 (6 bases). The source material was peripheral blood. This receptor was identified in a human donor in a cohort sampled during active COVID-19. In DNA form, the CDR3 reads TGTGCCAGCAGCCACGGACAGCCCGGGGAGCTGTTTTTT. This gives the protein CASSHGQPGELFF.